These 5 T cell receptor beta chains came from one sample sequenced in a study of identifying expanded T cells in peripheral blood. TCRdb's copy holds only in-frame clones and misses some; the assay was immunoSEQ multiplex PCR. The sample lists about 80,000 clones, 88% occurring once. Sequencing was done on a sample of blood. These receptors were obtained from a person between 18 and 69 years old in good health.

The chain joins TRBV7-2 to TRBJ2-7, with 7 positions matching TRBD1. The ends lost 5 bases at V and 2 bases at J; junction bases unmatched: 6. There are 14 residues in the CDR3. Germline-derived CDR1 and CDR2 are SGHTA and FQGNSA. The DNA of the CDR3 is TGTGCCAGCAGCCTAGAGGGACAGACCTACGAGCAGTACTTC. This translates into CASSLEGQTYEQYF.

The rearrangement links TRBV7-8 to TRBJ1-1; D gene uncertain. This CDR3 has 12 residues. CDR1 is SGHVS, CDR2 FQNEAQ, per germline. The V and J ends lost 3 bases and 10 bases respectively, with 12 bases between them. The CDR3: CASSFPRGGAFF. CDR3 nucleotides: TGTGCCAGCAGCTTTCCGCGGGGAGGAGCTTTCTTT.

The V gene is TRBV18, the J gene TRBJ1-1; weak D call: TRBD1 (6 bases). Trimming removed 2 bases from V and 4 bases from J, with 17 bases in between. The CDR3 is 16 residues long. Germline V CDR1 and CDR2: KGHSH, LQKENI. The CDR3 reads CASSPGLGGQFTEAFF. Here the CDR3 DNA reads TGTGCCAGCTCACCAGGTCTAGGGGGTCAGTTCACTGAAGCTTTCTTT. Looking up the rest from reference TRBV18 and TRBJ1-1 gives the full variable domain: NAGVMQNPRHLVRRRGQEARLRCSPMKGHSHVYWYRQLPEEGLKFMVYLQKENIIDESGMPKERFSAEFPKEGPSILRIQQVVRGDSAAYFCASSPGLGGQFTEAFFGQGTRLTVV.

This clone is a singleton in its sample. The DNA of the CDR3 is TGTGCCAGCAGTTTGAGCGGGGGCTCCTACGAGCAGTACTTC. Amino acid sequence: CASSLSGGSYEQYF. The genes are TRBV28 and TRBJ2-7, with TRBD2 matching 8 bases. The ends lost 3 bases at V and 0 bases at J; junction bases unmatched: 1. The germline V gene has CDR1 MDHEN and CDR2 SYDVKM. The CDR3 totals 14 residues.

This clone has just a few counts. V gene TRBV27 combines with J gene TRBJ1-6; TRBD1 might be the D (5 bases). Germline values: CDR1 MNHEY, CDR2 SMNVEV (reference sequence). The CDR3 consists of 14 residues. The ends were cut back, 9 bases at V and 2 bases at J, with 11 bases in the middle. CDR3 DNA: TGTGCCAGTTCCGACAGAACCTATAATTCACCCCTCCACTTT. It codes for CASSDRTYNSPLHF.